The 24 T cell receptor beta chains in this list originate from one sample, sequenced in a study of identical twins. TCRdb processed the 5' RACE reads anew with MiXCR; each CDR3 protein has one entry. The table has some 790,000 distinct CDR3 sequences, about 20% seen once. The same sample was also used in a study of T cells expressing NK-cell markers.

The specimen sequenced was PBMCs. The receptors were gathered from a young woman in good health.

This clonotype was detected a few times. The chain is built from TRBV5-1 and TRBJ2-2; 8 bases line up with TRBD1. CDR1 and CDR2 from the germline V gene are SGHRS and YFSETQ. CDR3 size: 14 residues. Trimming at V came to 4 bases and at J to 6 bases, leaving 5 bases not matched to a gene. CDR3 coding DNA: TGCGCCAGCAGCACGGACAGGGCCGCCGGGGAGCTGTTTTTT. This gives the protein CASSTDRAAGELFF.

This clonotype was observed many times. The chain employs TRBV27 and TRBJ2-7; 12 bases align to TRBD2. V gave up 6 bases and J gave up 4 bases; unmatched junction bases: 4. CDR1 is MNHEY and CDR2 is SMNVEV in the germline V gene (reference sequence). The CDR3 loop spans 14 amino acids. The CDR3 sequence is CASSPSGRGYEQYF. For the CDR3, the DNA is TGTGCCAGCAGCCCTAGCGGGAGGGGATACGAGCAGTACTTC.

The J gene is TRBJ2-3, the V gene TRBV7-9, with 8 bases that match TRBD2. V gave up 6 bases and J gave up 5 bases; unmatched junction bases: 10. Germline CDR1 is SEHNR and CDR2 is FQNEAQ (reference sequence). This CDR3 has 15 residues. The CDR3 coding sequence is TGTGCCAGCAGTTACGGGAGGGCCTTTGGAGATACGCAGTATTTT. Translation: CASSYGRAFGDTQYF.

This clonotype has just a few counts. This chain connects TRBV10-1 to TRBJ1-1; no firm D call. Trimming pared 3 bases from V and 6 bases from J, leaving 17 bases between. The CDR3 spans 15 residues. Germline V CDR1 and CDR2: WNHNN, SYGVQD (reference sequence). CDR3 sequence (DNA): TGCGCCAGCAGTGATCATAGGGAGGCGTTCTCTGAAGCTTTCTTT. This codes for CASSDHREAFSEAFF.

The CDR3: CASSLTGLDTDTQYF. The DNA for the CDR3 is TGTGCCAGCAGCTTAACGGGGCTAGATACAGATACGCAGTATTTT. The V gene is TRBV7-3, the J gene TRBJ2-3, with D possibly TRBD1 on 5 matching bases. The CDR3 length is 15 residues. The germline gives CDR1 SGHTA, CDR2 FQGTGA. V dropped 0 bases and J dropped 3 bases, with 10 bases sitting between them.

This clonotype was counted a few times. J is TRBJ1-1 and V is TRBV7-9, with a tentative D call TRBD1 (5 bases). This CDR3 spans 13 amino acids. The germline gives CDR1 SEHNR, CDR2 FQNEAQ (reference sequence). V dropped 3 bases and J dropped 4 bases, with 9 bases sitting between them. CDR3: CASSFKRGTEAFF. DNA for the CDR3: TGTGCCAGCAGCTTTAAAAGGGGCACTGAAGCTTTCTTT.

This clonotype has more than one count but fewer than ten. The chain joins TRBV7-8 to TRBJ2-2; D not certain. The germline V gene has CDR1 SGHVS and CDR2 FQNEAQ. This CDR3 contains 15 residues. The V end was cut by 5 bases, the J end by 5 bases, with 15 bases between. The CDR3: CASSNDRKETGELFF. The DNA of the CDR3 is TGTGCCAGCAGCAATGACCGAAAGGAGACCGGGGAGCTGTTTTTT.

This chain uses TRBV29-1 with TRBJ1-5; 9 positions agree with TRBD1. Per germline, CDR1 SQVTM and CDR2 ANQGSEA. With 4 bases clipped from V and 5 bases from J, the junction kept 3 bases outside the gene matches. The CDR3 is 13 residues long. CDR3 loop: CSVAQGADQPQHF. The CDR3 DNA is TGCAGCGTTGCACAGGGGGCGGATCAGCCCCAGCATTTT.

This clonotype was detected a few times. V usage is TRBV20-1 and J usage is TRBJ2-7; 10 bases agree with TRBD1. V trimming: 6 bases; J trimming: 0 bases; junction bases outside the gene matches: 8. CDR3 size: 15 residues. CDR1 and CDR2 (germline): DFQATT, SNEGSKA (reference sequence). The CDR3 region is CSAQDRGESSYEQYF. Written as DNA, the CDR3 is TGCAGTGCACAGGACAGGGGGGAAAGCTCCTACGAGCAGTACTTC.

In this sample, this clonotype turned up a few times. This sequence joins TRBV18 and TRBJ2-2; D is ambiguous. The V and J ends lost 3 bases and 6 bases respectively, with 11 bases between them. Per the germline V gene, CDR1 is KGHSH and CDR2 is LQKENI. The CDR3 is 14 amino acids. CDR3 sequence reads: CASSPRWDAGELFF. The CDR3 DNA is TGTGCCAGCTCACCTCGATGGGATGCCGGGGAGCTGTTTTTT.

The V and J genes are TRBV29-1 and TRBJ2-5, with D perhaps matching TRBD1 (6 bases). Germline CDR1 reads SQVTM; CDR2 reads ANQGSEA. The CDR3 runs 12 residues. Trimming stripped 8 bases from V and 1 base from J, with 11 bases between. The CDR3 is CSLGTSQETQYF. The DNA for the CDR3 is TGCAGCCTAGGGACATCCCAAGAGACCCAGTACTTC.

The chain is built from TRBV20-1 and TRBJ2-1, with D possibly being TRBD2 (5 bases). Trimming stripped 0 bases from V and 10 bases from J, with 13 bases between. This CDR3 contains 13 residues. The germline V gene has CDR1 DFQATT and CDR2 SNEGSKA (reference sequence). The CDR3 spells CSARDFRVAEQFF. The CDR3 bases are TGCAGTGCTAGAGATTTTCGGGTAGCGGAGCAGTTCTTC.

This chain links TRBV20-1 with TRBJ1-5, with 8 bases lining up with TRBD1. Germline CDR1 and CDR2: DFQATT and SNEGSKA (reference sequence). V shed 3 bases, J shed 6 bases, and the junction held 4 bases outside the gene matches. The CDR3 has 13 amino acids. CDR3 DNA sequence: TGCAGTGCTAGCGGACAGGGAGGTCAGCCCCAGCATTTT. It codes for CSASGQGGQPQHF.

The J gene is TRBJ2-2, the V gene TRBV29-1; D remains unclear. V was clipped by 7 bases and J by 5 bases, with 14 bases between them. The CDR3 sequence is 13 residues long. Germline CDR1 reads SQVTM; CDR2 reads ANQGSEA. The CDR3 here is CSGGRSRTGELFF. As DNA, the CDR3 is TGCAGCGGAGGACGGTCGAGAACCGGGGAGCTGTTTTTT.

This clonotype has ten or more counts. This chain joins TRBV15 and TRBJ2-5, with D tentatively TRBD1 or TRBD2 (5 bases each). The V gene lost 1 base and the J gene lost 4 bases, with 22 bases spanning the gap. Germline V gives CDR1 LNHNV, CDR2 YYDKDF (reference sequence). The CDR3 loop spans 18 amino acids. This chain's CDR3 is CATSRGYSRGTGLETQYF. The CDR3 coding sequence is TGTGCCACCAGCAGAGGGTACTCACGGGGAACAGGATTAGAGACCCAGTACTTC.

This clonotype was seen a handful of times. The chain is built from TRBV12-3 or TRBV12-4 and TRBJ1-5; D uncertain. Trimming pared 2 bases from V and 6 bases from J, leaving 11 bases between. The length of the CDR3 is 14 residues. The CDR3 here is CASSLFGYSQPQHF. In DNA, the CDR3 is TGTGCCAGCAGTTTATTCGGGTACAGTCAGCCCCAGCATTTT.

This clonotype was observed a handful of times. The V gene is TRBV29-1, the J gene TRBJ2-1; 7 positions agree with TRBD2. CDR1 is SQVTM and CDR2 is ANQGSEA in the germline V gene. The CDR3 loop spans 14 amino acids. V was pared by 4 bases and J by 3 bases, with 6 bases of the junction left unmatched. CDR3 sequence reads: CSVVWLAVYNEQFF. The CDR3 DNA reads TGCAGCGTTGTATGGCTAGCGGTCTACAATGAGCAGTTCTTC.

This rearrangement joins TRBV5-5 to TRBJ2-3; 10 bases fit TRBD2. Per the germline V gene, CDR1 is SGHKS and CDR2 is YYEKEE (reference sequence). The CDR3 runs 17 residues. V shed 3 bases, J shed 0 bases, and the junction held 7 bases outside the gene matches. CDR3 nucleotide sequence: TGTGCCAGCAGCTCACGGACTAGCGGCTATAGCACAGATACGCAGTATTTT. This gives the protein CASSSRTSGYSTDTQYF.

This clonotype appeared a few times. The V gene is TRBV6-6, the J gene TRBJ2-5; perhaps TRBD1 as D (5 bases). Germline V lookup: CDR1 MNHNY, CDR2 SVGAGI (reference sequence). The CDR3 sequence is 13 residues long. Trimming pared 6 bases from V and 5 bases from J, leaving 13 bases between. Written as DNA, the CDR3 is TGTGCCAGCAGAAACAGGTTATTCGAGACCCAGTACTTC. Its protein is CASRNRLFETQYF.

The chain is built from TRBV5-1 and TRBJ2-7; D is unclear. This CDR3 has 15 residues. The germline V gene has CDR1 SGHRS and CDR2 YFSETQ. V was cut by 5 bases and J by 0 bases, with 15 bases left in between. The CDR3 DNA is TGCGCCAGCAGGGAGAACCTCGCTACCTCCTACGAGCAGTACTTC. Translation gives CASRENLATSYEQYF.

This clonotype occurred a few times. This rearrangement joins TRBV7-8 to TRBJ2-7; maybe TRBD2 (6 bases). Germline CDR1 SGHVS, CDR2 FQNEAQ. Trimming took 5 bases from V and 4 from J, leaving 12 bases between them. There are 13 residues in the CDR3. CDR3: CASSPPGEYEQYF. Here the CDR3 DNA reads TGTGCCAGCAGCCCTCCGGGAGAATACGAGCAGTACTTC.

The chain recombines TRBV20-1 with TRBJ1-2; 9 positions match TRBD1. The germline V gene has CDR1 DFQATT and CDR2 SNEGSKA (reference sequence). The CDR3 covers 15 residues. V shed 3 bases and J 9 bases; nucleotides not matched to a gene: 14. The CDR3 DNA sequence: TGCAGTGCTAGGGGCTGGAGACAGGGGGTTCTGAGCTACACCTTC. It yields the protein CSARGWRQGVLSYTF.

The chain recombines TRBV29-1 with TRBJ2-3; possibly TRBD2 for D (5 bases). Germline assignment: CDR1 SQVTM and CDR2 ANQGSEA. The CDR3 spans 13 residues. The ends were cut back, 7 bases at V and 0 bases at J, with 11 bases in the middle. The CDR3 loop reads CSGNGISTDTQYF. The CDR3 nucleotides are TGCAGCGGTAACGGGATTAGCACAGATACGCAGTATTTT.

This clonotype was observed a few times. The V call is TRBV5-5, the J call TRBJ2-1; no definite D call. Germline V gene sequence: CDR1 SGHKS, CDR2 YYEKEE (reference sequence). The CDR3 is 17 amino acids. V was trimmed by 3 bases and J by 7 bases, leaving 23 bases between them. CDR3 nucleotide sequence: TGTGCCAGCAGCTCTCTCCGCCCGGATGTCATGGTAAATGAGCAGTTCTTC. Protein product: CASSSLRPDVMVNEQFF.